This passage covers 15 T cell receptor beta chains from one sample sequenced in a study of identifying expanded T cells in peripheral blood. Clones were read by immunoSEQ multiplex PCR, and TCRdb kept only the in-frame ones, dropping some. The profile shows about 58,000 clones, around nine tenths of them singletons. The specimen was blood. Receptors originate from a person between 18 and 75 years old in good health.

This clone came up once. The V call is TRBV11-3, the J call TRBJ1-4; no clear D gene. Trimming cost V 1 base and J 3 bases, with 6 bases left between them. This CDR3 is built from 14 residues. Germline CDR1 is SGHNT and CDR2 is YENEEA. The chain's CDR3 is CASSLGKANEKLFF. CDR3 bases: TGTGCCAGCAGCTTAGGAAAGGCTAATGAAAAACTGTTTTTT.

The chain has TRBV28 and TRBJ2-5; 7 bases fit TRBD2. CDR1 is MDHEN and CDR2 is SYDVKM in the germline V gene. The CDR3 extends over 16 amino acids. V was clipped by 7 bases and J by 0 bases; unmatched bases: 11. The CDR3 coding sequence is TGTGCCAGCACCAATACGGAGGGAGGGTACCAAGAGACCCAGTACTTC. This codes for CASTNTEGGYQETQYF.

The chain recombines TRBV19 with TRBJ2-5, with TRBD2 matching over 10 bases. Trimming at V came to 5 bases and at J to 2 bases, leaving 5 bases not matched to a gene. Germline values: CDR1 LNHDA, CDR2 SQIVND (reference sequence). There are 15 residues in the CDR3. The CDR3, as DNA: TGTGCCAGTAGTTCTAGCGGGAGCCGACAAGAGACCCAGTACTTC. This sequence encodes CASSSSGSRQETQYF.

The rearrangement uses TRBV6-1 and TRBJ1-3, with 7 bases that match TRBD1. CDR3 size: 14 residues. With V trimmed by 6 bases and J by 2 bases, 4 bases remained unmatched. The germline CDR1 and CDR2 sequences are MNHNS and SASEGT. Written as DNA, the CDR3 is TGTGCCAGCAGCCCCGGGACAGCTGGAAACACCATATATTTT. It codes for CASSPGTAGNTIYF.

This chain uses TRBV7-6 with TRBJ2-2; no definite D call. This CDR3 has 14 residues. Germline V gives CDR1 SGHVS, CDR2 FNYEAQ. The V end lost 0 bases, the J end lost 3 bases, and 5 bases lay between the germline ends. This chain's CDR3 is CASSLAAYTGELFF. The CDR3 DNA reads as TGTGCCAGCAGCTTAGCCGCCTACACCGGGGAGCTGTTTTTT.

Written as DNA, the CDR3 is TGTGCCAGCAGCCCCCGACCTCGGGACACTGAAGCTTTCTTT. This codes for CASSPRPRDTEAFF. The rearrangement uses TRBV9 and TRBJ1-1; D gene ambiguous. Looked up from germline, CDR1 is SGDLS and CDR2 is YYNGEE. V was trimmed by 4 bases and J by 3 bases, leaving 13 bases between them. The CDR3 totals 14 residues.

The chain carries TRBV12-5 and TRBJ1-5; D not certain. V shed 0 bases and J shed 0 bases, with 15 bases lying between them. The CDR3 sequence is 18 residues long. Looked up from germline, CDR1 is LGHNT and CDR2 is FRNRAP. The CDR3 loop is CASGLVTQGRSSNQPQHF. The CDR3 nucleotides read TGTGCTAGTGGTTTGGTGACACAAGGGCGGTCTAGCAATCAGCCCCAGCATTTT. Combining the CDR3 with reference TRBV12-5 and TRBJ1-5 gives the whole variable domain DARVTQTPRHKVTEMGQEVTMRCQPILGHNTVFWYRQTMMQGLELLAYFRNRAPLDDSGMPKDRFSAEMPDATLATLKIQPSEPRDSAVYFCASGLVTQGRSSNQPQHFGDGTRLSIL.

The chain joins TRBV5-1 to TRBJ1-4; D is possibly TRBD1 (5 bases). This CDR3 comprises 14 residues. Trimming removed 5 bases at V and 6 bases at J, with 14 bases between. Germline V gives CDR1 SGHRS, CDR2 YFSETQ. The CDR3 spells CASSRDGGDEKLFF. CDR3 DNA: TGCGCCAGCAGTAGGGACGGAGGGGATGAAAAACTGTTTTTT.

This chain connects TRBV7-2 to TRBJ2-2; a weak D match, TRBD2 (6 bases). Trimming stripped 1 base from V and 5 bases from J, with 11 bases between. This CDR3 comprises 15 residues. Per the germline V gene, CDR1 is SGHTA and CDR2 is FQGNSA. CDR3 in amino acids: CASSLDGRGTGELFF. For the CDR3, the DNA is TGTGCCAGCAGCTTAGACGGGAGAGGGACCGGGGAGCTGTTTTTT.

The chain recombines TRBV9 with TRBJ1-5; D call uncertain. CDR3 length equals 13 residues. Germline V gene data show CDR1 as SGDLS and CDR2 as YYNGEE. V shed 0 bases and J shed 4 bases, with 5 bases lying between them. Here the CDR3 DNA reads TGTGCCAGCAGCGTAGGAGTAAATCAGCCCCAGCATTTT. Protein sequence: CASSVGVNQPQHF. The variable domain in full, completed from reference TRBV9 and TRBJ1-5, reads DSGVTQTPKHLITATGQRVTLRCSPRSGDLSVYWYQQSLDQGLQFLIQYYNGEERAKGNILERFSAQQFPDLHSELNLSSLELGDSALYFCASSVGVNQPQHFGDGTRLSIL.

The CDR3 nucleotides read TGTGCCAGTAGTCTGGACAGGTCCAGGGCAGATACGCAGTATTTT. It specifies CASSLDRSRADTQYF. The chain recombines TRBV19 with TRBJ2-3, with 7 positions matching TRBD1. CDR1 is LNHDA and CDR2 is SQIVND in the germline V gene (reference sequence). CDR3 length equals 15 residues. Trimming removed 5 bases from V and 4 bases from J; junction bases left unmatched: 9.

The chain recombines TRBV9 with TRBJ2-5; D is possibly TRBD2 (6 bases). This CDR3 has 16 residues. Germline V gene data show CDR1 as SGDLS and CDR2 as YYNGEE. The V end lost 4 bases, the J end lost 2 bases, and 18 bases lay between the germline ends. For the CDR3, the DNA is TGTGCCAGCAGCCCAACTCAGGGAGGAGGACAAGAGACCCAGTACTTC. This encodes CASSPTQGGGQETQYF.

To note about this clone: Germline and junction disagree at one end, which may indicate a read error. The chain joins TRBV5-5 to TRBJ2-2; weak D call: TRBD1 (6 bases). This CDR3 has 17 residues. CDR1 and CDR2 (germline): SGHKS, YYEKEE (reference sequence). The CDR3 spells CASSHGKRDTVGGELFF. The DNA for the CDR3 is TGCGCCAGCAGCCACGGAAAACGGGACACAGTGGGCGGGGAGCTGTTTTTT.

V usage is TRBV4-1 and J usage is TRBJ2-1; D may be TRBD1 (7 bases). V lost 1 base and J lost 8, with 12 bases in between. There are 14 residues in the CDR3. Germline CDR1 reads MGHRA; CDR2 reads YSYEKL. This CDR3 reads CASSQAPGGYEQFF. As DNA, the CDR3 is TGCGCCAGCAGCCAAGCCCCAGGGGGGTATGAGCAGTTCTTC.

This chain links TRBV7-6 with TRBJ2-5, with TRBD2 matching 13 bases. The CDR3 is 15 amino acids. CDR1 and CDR2 (germline): SGHVS, FNYEAQ. V shed 5 bases and J 3 bases; nucleotides not matched to a gene: 3. The CDR3 DNA is TGTGCCAGCAGCGCCGGGACTAGCGGGGAAGAGACCCAGTACTTC. This translates into CASSAGTSGEETQYF.